The 25 T cell receptor beta chains below were found in one sample sequenced in a study of Ad26.COV2.S vaccination and SARS-CoV-2 variants. Sample treatment: roughly 18 received Ad26.COV2.S at low or high dose, single or two shots; 5 received placebo; per-sample allocation not given. Specimens were obtained on day 63 following the first vaccine or placebo injection. Only in-frame clones appear in the TCRdb table, and some are missing; sequencing was by immunoSEQ multiplex PCR. The table records approximately 410,000 clones, over 75% of them present only once. The starting material was peripheral blood, obtained in a trial of Ad26.COV2.S vaccine versus placebo. These receptors were collected from a person aged 18-60 years who received the Ad26.COV2.S COVID-19 vaccine or a placebo.

This chain connects TRBV3-1 (or the pseudogene TRBV3-2) to TRBJ1-5; D may be TRBD1 (5 bases). Germline CDR1 reads LGHDT; CDR2 reads YNNKEL (reference sequence). V lost 5 bases and J 5 bases, leaving 7 bases between the germline ends. The CDR3 runs 12 residues. The CDR3 loop reads CASSFRDQPQHF. The CDR3 DNA is TGTGCCAGCAGCTTCAGGGATCAGCCCCAGCATTTT.

This clone has more than one count but fewer than ten. J is TRBJ1-3 and V is TRBV5-8; D may be TRBD1 (5 bases). Germline-derived CDR1 and CDR2 are SGHTS and YDEGEE. Trimming pared 6 bases from V and 2 bases from J, leaving 15 bases between. CDR3 size: 15 residues. CDR3 coding DNA: TGTGCCAGCAAGGGGATTCTAACTACTGGAAACACCATATATTTT. Its protein is CASKGILTTGNTIYF.

The chain employs TRBV19 and TRBJ2-1, with D maybe TRBD1 (6 bases). The length of the CDR3 is 13 residues. CDR1 LNHDA and CDR2 SQIVND come from the germline V gene (reference sequence). V was pared by 4 bases and J by 10 bases, with 14 bases between. The chain's CDR3 is CASSKTRDREQFF. DNA of the CDR3: TGTGCCAGTAGTAAAACCCGAGACAGGGAGCAGTTCTTC.

CDR3 sequence: CASSLDRGTGNTIYF. The CDR3 DNA reads as TGCGCCAGCAGCTTGGACAGGGGCACTGGAAACACCATATATTTT. This chain joins TRBV5-1 and TRBJ1-3, with 7 bases that match TRBD1. J gave up 2 bases and V 0 bases, and 2 bases lay outside the gene matches. From germline, CDR1 is SGHRS and CDR2 YFSETQ. CDR3 length: 15 amino acids.

This chain joins TRBV7-9 and TRBJ2-2; TRBD2 matches 11 bases. Per germline, CDR1 SEHNR and CDR2 FQNEAQ (reference sequence). The trim removed 4 bases at V and 1 base at J, leaving 2 bases unmatched. This CDR3 spans 16 amino acids. In nucleotides, the CDR3 is TGTGCCAGCAGCTCACTAGCGGGGGAGAACACCGGGGAGCTGTTTTTT. This translates into CASSSLAGENTGELFF.

In the case of this clone: The sample contains more than one DNA sequence encoding this CDR3. The chain is built from TRBV6-5 and TRBJ2-5; 10 bases are a match to TRBD1. V gave up 0 bases and J gave up 4 bases; unmatched junction bases: 2. Germline CDR1 MNHEY, CDR2 SVGAGI. CDR3 length: 15 residues. DNA for the CDR3: TGTGCCAGCAGTTACTCCGGACAGGGGGGAGAGACCCAGTACTTC. Translation gives CASSYSGQGGETQYF.

The rearrangement links TRBV5-6 to TRBJ1-4, with D possibly being TRBD1 (6 bases). V was shortened by 0 bases and J by 7 bases, with 10 bases between the two germline ends. The CDR3 is made up of 14 amino acids. Looked up from germline, CDR1 is SGHDT and CDR2 is YYEEEE. This CDR3 is CASSLGGLGEKLFF. The CDR3 nucleotides read TGTGCCAGCAGCTTGGGGGGGCTCGGTGAAAAACTGTTTTTT.

The V and J genes are TRBV5-4 and TRBJ2-5, with D possibly being TRBD1 (7 bases). This CDR3 is built from 15 residues. Germline lookup yields CDR1 SGHNT and CDR2 YYREEE (reference sequence). V gave up 0 bases and J gave up 5 bases, with 14 bases separating them. The CDR3 DNA follows: TGTGCCAGCAGCTTGGTGGAGGGGGCGTGGGAGACCCAGTACTTC. Translating gives CASSLVEGAWETQYF.

The sample holds one count of this clone. V and J are TRBV5-1 and TRBJ2-1; 14 positions agree with TRBD2. V was clipped by 4 bases and J by 0 bases; unmatched bases: 9. CDR3 length: 19 residues. Germline V gene sequence: CDR1 SGHRS, CDR2 YFSETQ. CDR3 coding DNA: TGCGCCAGCAGCCGGACTAGCGGGGGGCTCCAAAGCTCCTACAATGAGCAGTTCTTC. Encoded protein: CASSRTSGGLQSSYNEQFF. Full variable domain (missing parts from reference TRBV5-1 and TRBJ2-1): KAGVTQTPRYLIKTRGQQVTLSCSPISGHRSVSWYQQTPGQGLQFLFEYFSETQRNKGNFPGRFSGRQFSNSRSEMNVSTLELGDSALYLCASSRTSGGLQSSYNEQFFGPGTRLTVL.

The chain employs TRBV28 and TRBJ2-3; D possibly corresponds to TRBD1 (6 bases). The CDR3 consists of 15 residues. The germline V gene encodes CDR1 MDHEN and CDR2 SYDVKM. The ends were cut back, 6 bases at V and 2 bases at J, with 15 bases in the middle. The CDR3: CASSQFGQNTDTQYF. Here the CDR3 DNA reads TGTGCCAGCAGCCAATTCGGACAGAACACAGATACGCAGTATTTT.

The V gene is TRBV3-1 (or the pseudogene TRBV3-2), the J gene TRBJ2-1, with no clear D. Germline-derived CDR1 and CDR2 are LGHDT and YNNKEL (reference sequence). The CDR3 has 13 amino acids. The V end lost 2 bases, the J end lost 8 bases, and 10 bases lay between the germline ends. The CDR3 protein is CASSQLLVYEQFF. The CDR3 bases are TGTGCCAGCAGCCAACTCTTGGTCTATGAGCAGTTCTTC.

The chain carries TRBV7-2 and TRBJ2-2; D is undetermined. Trimming stripped 1 base from V and 4 bases from J, with 10 bases between. Germline-derived CDR1 and CDR2 are SGHTA and FQGNSA. CDR3 length equals 15 residues. This CDR3 reads CASSLVAAATGELFF. The CDR3 DNA follows: TGTGCCAGCAGCTTAGTCGCGGCAGCCACCGGGGAGCTGTTTTTT.

This clone has just one count. CDR3 protein: CASRWTDDYGYTF. For the CDR3, the DNA is TGTGCCAGCAGGTGGACAGACGACTATGGCTACACCTTC. The chain is built from TRBV2 and TRBJ1-2, with a tentative D call TRBD1 (6 bases). Trimming pared 6 bases from V and 3 bases from J, leaving 11 bases between. This CDR3 region has 13 residues. Germline V lookup: CDR1 SNHLY, CDR2 FYNNEI.

This rearrangement joins TRBV2 to TRBJ1-4; unclear D gene. This CDR3 region has 14 residues. Trimming took off 5 bases at V and 8 bases at J, with 15 bases between the two ends. Germline CDR1 and CDR2: SNHLY and FYNNEI. This chain's CDR3 is CASSFRTPGEKLFF. The CDR3 DNA reads TGTGCCAGCAGTTTCAGGACTCCGGGAGAAAAACTGTTTTTT. The full variable domain, with the rest looked up from reference TRBV2 and TRBJ1-4, is EPEVTQTPSHQVTQMGQEVILRCVPISNHLYFYWYRQILGQKVEFLVSFYNNEISEKSEIFDDQFSVERPDGSNFTLKIRSTKLEDSAMYFCASSFRTPGEKLFFGSGTQLSVL.

The J gene is TRBJ2-7, the V gene TRBV27; TRBD1 aligns across 8 bases. V trimming: 6 bases; J trimming: 1 base; junction bases outside the gene matches: 11. Germline assignment: CDR1 MNHEY and CDR2 SMNVEV (reference sequence). The CDR3 sequence is 16 residues long. The CDR3 nucleotides are TGTGCCAGCAGCTCCCCACGGCAGGGGGCTTCCTACGAGCAGTACTTC. Translating gives CASSSPRQGASYEQYF.

This clone has only a few counts. The chain carries TRBV19 and TRBJ2-2; D is uncertain. Germline V gene data show CDR1 as LNHDA and CDR2 as SQIVND (reference sequence). V lost 3 bases, J lost 0 bases, and 8 bases lay in between. This CDR3 is built from 15 residues. The CDR3 reads CASSMSVANTGELFF. The CDR3 DNA is TGTGCCAGTAGTATGTCCGTTGCGAACACCGGGGAGCTGTTTTTT. The full variable domain, rest sourced from reference TRBV19 and TRBJ2-2, is DGGITQSPKYLFRKEGQNVTLSCEQNLNHDAMYWYRQDPGQGLRLIYYSQIVNDFQKGDIAEGYSVSREKKESFPLTVTSAQKNPTAFYLCASSMSVANTGELFFGEGSRLTVL.

This rearrangement joins TRBV7-6 to TRBJ2-7; D possibly uses TRBD1 or TRBD2 (5 bases each). The CDR3 runs to 15 residues. CDR1 SGHVS and CDR2 FNYEAQ come from the germline V gene. The V and J ends lost 8 bases and 1 base respectively, with 18 bases between them. CDR3: CASAPPRDQSYEQYF. The DNA for the CDR3 is TGTGCCAGCGCTCCACCCCGGGACCAATCCTACGAGCAGTACTTC. Based on the CDR3 plus reference TRBV7-6 and TRBJ2-7, the full variable domain is GAGVSQSPRYKVTKRGQDVALRCDPISGHVSLYWYRQALGQGPEFLTYFNYEAQQDKSGLPNDRFSAERPEGSISTLTIQRTEQRDSAMYRCASAPPRDQSYEQYFGPGTRLTVT.

The chain recombines TRBV6-1 with TRBJ1-4; the D gene is possibly TRBD1 (5 bases). V was shortened by 3 bases and J by 0 bases, with 8 bases between the two germline ends. CDR1 is MNHNS and CDR2 is SASEGT in the germline V gene. The CDR3 spans 15 residues. The CDR3 DNA is TGTGCCAGCAGTGAGCAGGGTTCAACTAATGAAAAACTGTTTTTT. This translates into CASSEQGSTNEKLFF.

The chain carries TRBV7-3 and TRBJ2-2; 7 positions agree with TRBD1. Germline V gene sequence: CDR1 SGHTA, CDR2 FQGTGA. V shed 5 bases and J 4 bases; nucleotides not matched to a gene: 7. CDR3 length: 15 residues. The CDR3 spells CASSRLGGPTGELFF. The CDR3 nucleotides are TGTGCCAGCAGCCGCTTAGGGGGCCCCACCGGGGAGCTGTTTTTT.

The chain is built from TRBV6-5 and TRBJ2-7, with TRBD2 matching over 10 bases. The CDR3 consists of 13 residues. Germline V CDR1 and CDR2: MNHEY, SVGAGI. J was trimmed by 3 bases and V by 6 bases; bases with no gene match: 2. Here the CDR3 DNA reads TGTGCCAGCAGGATAGCGGGGGGCTACGAGCAGTACTTC. Encoded protein: CASRIAGGYEQYF.

With regard to this clone: Different DNA sequences within this sample yield the same CDR3. V gene TRBV27 combines with J gene TRBJ2-7; 7 positions agree with TRBD1. Germline loops: CDR1 MNHEY, CDR2 SMNVEV (reference sequence). The CDR3 consists of 13 residues. With 2 bases clipped from V and 4 bases from J, the junction kept 2 bases outside the gene matches. CDR3 amino acids: CASSLGTAYEQYF. Written as DNA, the CDR3 is TGTGCCAGCAGTTTAGGGACAGCTTACGAGCAGTACTTC.

The chain has TRBV4-3 and TRBJ2-5; D might be TRBD1 (6 bases). Germline loops: CDR1 LGHNA, CDR2 YSLEER. V lost 1 base, J lost 4 bases, and 19 bases lay in between. This CDR3 spans 17 amino acids. The CDR3 DNA reads TGCGCCAGCAGCCAAGGGTTAGGTAGGGGACAACGAGAGACCCAGTACTTC. Encoded protein: CASSQGLGRGQRETQYF.

In its sample, this clone was seen once. The gene calls are TRBV27 and TRBJ2-3; D is perhaps TRBD2 (5 bases). CDR1 is MNHEY and CDR2 is SMNVEV in the germline V gene (reference sequence). CDR3 size: 16 residues. Trimming stripped 2 bases from V and 6 bases from J, with 18 bases between. CDR3 loop: CASSLIGSAPPDTQYF. In DNA form, the CDR3 reads TGTGCCAGCAGTTTAATAGGTAGCGCCCCCCCGGATACGCAGTATTTT.

V usage is TRBV28 and J usage is TRBJ1-2, with D possibly being TRBD1 (5 bases). The germline gives CDR1 MDHEN, CDR2 SYDVKM. The CDR3 sequence is 14 residues long. With 6 bases removed from V and 3 bases from J, the gap between germline ends came to 14 bases. The CDR3 spells CASRLTGRDYGYTF. In DNA, the CDR3 is TGTGCCAGCAGGCTTACGGGACGGGACTATGGCTACACCTTC.

In regard to this clone: Other DNA sequences from this sample encode an identical CDR3 as well. V gene TRBV7-6 combines with J gene TRBJ2-3; the D gene is possibly TRBD2 (6 bases). Germline CDR1 and CDR2: SGHVS and FNYEAQ. The CDR3 is 14 amino acids. Trimming stripped 1 base from V and 6 bases from J, with 11 bases between. DNA of the CDR3: TGTGCCAGCAGCTTAGTGGGCGGGACGGATACGCAGTATTTT. It yields the protein CASSLVGGTDTQYF.